One and the same sample provided the 16 T cell receptor beta chains below, sequenced in a study of Ad26.COV2.S vaccination and SARS-CoV-2 variants. As to treatment: around 19 received Ad26.COV2.S at low or high dose, single or two shots; five or six received placebo; per-sample allocation not given. Samples came from day 63 after the first vaccine or placebo injection. The protocol was immunoSEQ multiplex PCR, while the TCRdb copy is restricted to in-frame clones and leaves out a portion. The data show roughly 680,000 clones, roughly 90% seen once. The sample consisted of peripheral blood, taken in a trial of Ad26.COV2.S vaccine versus placebo. These receptors came from a person between 18 and 59 years old who received the Ad26.COV2.S COVID-19 vaccine or a placebo.

The J gene is TRBJ2-2, the V gene TRBV7-9; no clear D. With 3 bases removed from V and 4 bases from J, the gap between germline ends came to 12 bases. Germline-derived CDR1 and CDR2 are SEHNR and FQNEAQ (reference sequence). CDR3 length: 15 residues. CDR3 residues: CASSLRQVSTGELFF. In DNA, the CDR3 is TGTGCCAGCAGCTTGAGGCAGGTGTCCACCGGGGAGCTGTTTTTT.

The chain is built from TRBV7-6 and TRBJ2-7; TRBD1 aligns across 8 bases. Per germline, CDR1 SGHVS and CDR2 FNYEAQ. The CDR3 runs to 14 residues. V dropped 5 bases and J dropped 5; count of bases not matched to a gene: 8. The CDR3 sequence: CASSTRQGSHEQYF. CDR3 nucleotides: TGTGCCAGCAGCACAAGACAGGGGTCCCACGAGCAGTACTTC.

The chain joins TRBV5-4 to TRBJ2-7, with D possibly being TRBD2 (6 bases). V lost 3 bases to trimming and J lost 2 bases, with 12 bases between them. Germline V gives CDR1 SGHNT, CDR2 YYREEE (reference sequence). The CDR3 runs to 14 residues. The CDR3 protein is CASSSAGVTYEQYF. CDR3 in DNA: TGTGCCAGCAGCTCAGCGGGCGTCACCTACGAGCAGTACTTC.

The V call is TRBV30, the J call TRBJ2-2; D not resolved. The CDR3 has 14 amino acids. V was shortened by 2 bases and J by 2 bases, with 9 bases between the two germline ends. Germline CDR1 reads GTSNPN; CDR2 reads SVGIG (reference sequence). The CDR3 DNA follows: TGTGCCTGGAGTAGGACCAGTAACACCGGGGAGCTGTTTTTT. Amino acid sequence: CAWSRTSNTGELFF.

This clone appeared many times. This CDR3 is CASSSESFRDTEAFF. DNA of the CDR3: TGTGCCAGCAGCTCTGAGTCCTTCCGGGACACTGAAGCTTTCTTT. This chain connects TRBV7-2 to TRBJ1-1; the D is unclear. CDR1 is SGHTA, CDR2 FQGNSA, per germline. This CDR3 is 15 amino acids long. Trimming removed 4 bases from V and 3 bases from J, with 15 bases in between.

The V call is TRBV11-2, the J call TRBJ2-1; 13 bases are shared with TRBD2. V trimming: 4 bases; J trimming: 7 bases; junction bases outside the gene matches: 10. Germline V gene sequence: CDR1 SGHAT, CDR2 FQNNGV. The CDR3 totals 17 residues. The CDR3: CASSSTSGRAESNEQFF. The CDR3, as DNA: TGTGCCAGCAGCTCTACTAGCGGGAGGGCCGAGTCTAATGAGCAGTTCTTC. Supplemented by reference TRBV11-2 and TRBJ2-1, the full variable domain reads EAGVAQSPRYKIIEKRQSVAFWCNPISGHATLYWYQQILGQGPKLLIQFQNNGVVDDSQLPKDRFSAERLKGVDSTLKIQPAKLEDSAVYLCASSSTSGRAESNEQFFGPGTRLTVL.

The J gene is TRBJ2-3, the V gene TRBV7-6, with 10 bases that match TRBD2. In germline, CDR1 is SGHVS, CDR2 FNYEAQ. The V gene end was trimmed by 5 bases and the J gene end by 2 bases; junction bases not matched to a gene: 7. The CDR3 is 16 residues long. The CDR3 region is CASSTRTSGHTDTQYF. CDR3 nucleotide sequence: TGTGCCAGCAGCACCCGGACTAGCGGACACACAGATACGCAGTATTTT.

The chain recombines TRBV6-2 or TRBV6-3 with TRBJ1-4; D remains ambiguous. V was trimmed by 4 bases and J by 8 bases, leaving 14 bases between them. The CDR3 runs to 14 residues. Germline V gives CDR1 MNHEY, CDR2 SVGEGT. The CDR3 loop reads CASSWAPGEEKLFF. CDR3 DNA sequence: TGTGCCAGCAGTTGGGCCCCGGGCGAGGAAAAACTGTTTTTT.

This clone was found many times. This chain joins TRBV7-3 and TRBJ1-1, with 8 positions matching TRBD1. This CDR3 spans 17 amino acids. J was trimmed by 2 bases and V by 2 bases; bases with no gene match: 10. Germline assignment: CDR1 SGHTA and CDR2 FQGTGA. CDR3 sequence reads: CASSLGGTGPFNTEAFF. The CDR3, as DNA: TGTGCCAGCAGCTTAGGGGGGACAGGACCTTTTAACACTGAAGCTTTCTTT.

This chain links TRBV24-1 with TRBJ1-4, with D possibly matching TRBD1 (6 bases). V dropped 1 base and J dropped 8 bases, with 7 bases sitting between them. This CDR3 is 13 amino acids long. CDR1 is KGHDR and CDR2 is SFDVKD in the germline V gene. The CDR3 DNA is TGTGCCACCAGTGATTTACAGGGAGAAAAACTGTTTTTT. This encodes CATSDLQGEKLFF.

The V call is TRBV18, the J call TRBJ2-4; 12 bases agree with TRBD2. CDR1 is KGHSH and CDR2 is LQKENI in the germline V gene. This CDR3 comprises 16 residues. V was pared by 5 bases and J by 0 bases, with 2 bases of the junction left unmatched. CDR3 coding DNA: TGTGCCAGCTCAGGGACTAGCGGGCTAGCCAAAAACATTCAGTACTTC. Translating it yields CASSGTSGLAKNIQYF.

This clone was seen only once. The rearrangement links TRBV19 to TRBJ2-1, with a possible D match to TRBD2 (5 bases). The CDR3 has 13 residues. The germline V and J ends were trimmed by 10 bases and 3 bases, with 13 bases remaining between them. The germline V gene encodes CDR1 LNHDA and CDR2 SQIVND (reference sequence). In DNA, the CDR3 is TGTGCCATCCGGGATCCCCTCTACAATGAGCAGTTCTTC. It yields the protein CAIRDPLYNEQFF. Using reference TRBV19 and TRBJ2-1 for the parts outside the CDR3, the full variable domain is DGGITQSPKYLFRKEGQNVTLSCEQNLNHDAMYWYRQDPGQGLRLIYYSQIVNDFQKGDIAEGYSVSREKKESFPLTVTSAQKNPTAFYLCAIRDPLYNEQFFGPGTRLTVL.

This clone showed up just a few times. Other DNA sequences in this specimen translate into the identical CDR3. The chain uses TRBV3-1 (or the pseudogene TRBV3-2) and TRBJ2-7; D remains ambiguous. V was shortened by 5 bases and J by 0 bases, with 5 bases between the two germline ends. Germline V lookup: CDR1 LGHDT, CDR2 YNNKEL (reference sequence). The CDR3 spans 12 residues. The CDR3 loop reads CASSLRSYEQYF. CDR3 coding DNA: TGTGCCAGCAGCTTACGCTCCTACGAGCAGTACTTC.

This chain joins TRBV7-9 and TRBJ2-5; D may be TRBD1 (6 bases). V was pared by 5 bases and J by 5 bases, with 15 bases between. There are 14 residues in the CDR3. Germline CDR1 reads SEHNR; CDR2 reads FQNEAQ (reference sequence). CDR3 amino acids: CASSLGTPRETQYF. As DNA, the CDR3 is TGTGCCAGCAGCCTCGGGACACCGAGGGAGACCCAGTACTTC.

V and J are TRBV18 and TRBJ2-5, with 12 bases lining up with TRBD1. The germline V gene encodes CDR1 KGHSH and CDR2 LQKENI. CDR3 length: 17 amino acids. The ends lost 2 bases at V and 3 bases at J; junction bases unmatched: 7. This CDR3 reads CASSPTHGTGGKETQYF. The CDR3 DNA reads TGTGCCAGCTCACCAACTCACGGGACAGGGGGCAAAGAGACCCAGTACTTC.

The CDR3 sequence: CASSITSGSYNEQFF. CDR3 DNA: TGTGCCAGCAGTATCACTAGCGGCTCCTACAATGAGCAGTTCTTC. V usage is TRBV3-1 (or the pseudogene TRBV3-2) and J usage is TRBJ2-1; 8 bases agree with TRBD2. Germline V gene sequence: CDR1 LGHDT, CDR2 YNNKEL (reference sequence). This CDR3 contains 15 residues. The ends lost 6 bases at V and 0 bases at J; junction bases unmatched: 4.